Listed below are T cell receptor beta chains from one sample, sequenced in a study of blood T cells in healthy people across ages. One entry per CDR3 protein, called by TCRdb with MiXCR from the 5' RACE reads. Here the sample spans more than 800,000 distinct CDR3 sequences, under 35% being singletons. Sequenced: blood. The receptors stem from a woman older than 75 in good health. CDR3s include the opening cysteine and the closing phenylalanine or tryptophan. D genes are given only for firm matches. Clone size, where shown, is once, few, many, or a class for clones that have expanded.

V: TRBV6-2/TRBV6-3
size: few
J: TRBJ1-5
length: 15
D: -
CDR3: CASTPGVARNQPQHF
DNA: TGTGCCAGCACCCCAGGGGTAGCGCGCAATCAGCCCCAGCATTTT

V: TRBV6-6
size: -
J: TRBJ1-2
length: 13
D: TRBD1
CDR3: CASSGRGTGGYTF
DNA: TGTGCCAGCAGCGGCAGGGGGACGGGTGGCTACACCTTC

V: TRBV6-5
size: few
J: TRBJ2-3
length: 16
D: TRBD1
CDR3: CASSYSGTDDTDTQYF
DNA: TGTGCCAGCAGTTATTCCGGGACAGACGACACAGATACGCAGTATTTT

V: TRBV7-2
size: many
J: TRBJ1-4
length: 15
D: TRBD1
CDR3: CASSSPQGAHEKLFF
DNA: TGTGCCAGCAGCTCTCCTCAGGGGGCGCACGAAAAACTGTTTTTT

V: TRBV20-1
size: few
J: TRBJ2-3
length: 14
D: TRBD2
CDR3: CSARLLAGVDAQYF
DNA: TGCAGTGCTAGACTGCTAGCGGGGGTCGATGCGCAGTATTTT

V: TRBV2
size: many
J: TRBJ2-3
length: 11
D: -
CDR3: CASRLTGTQYF
DNA: TGTGCCAGCAGACTAACTGGTACGCAGTATTTT

V: TRBV20-1
size: few
J: TRBJ1-2
length: 15
D: -
CDR3: CSPSPSGGSEGGYTF
DNA: TGCAGCCCAAGCCCGAGTGGAGGATCGGAGGGTGGCTACACCTTC

V: TRBV6-2/TRBV6-3
size: -
J: TRBJ1-6
length: 14
D: -
CDR3: CASSYSRQVSPLHF
DNA: TGTGCCAGCAGTTACTCGAGACAGGTCTCACCCCTCCACTTT

V: TRBV7-2
size: many
J: TRBJ2-5
length: 14
D: TRBD1
CDR3: CASSSGQGAQTQYF
DNA: TGTGCCAGCAGCTCCGGACAGGGGGCGCAGACCCAGTACTTC

V: TRBV5-5
size: many
J: TRBJ2-1
length: 16
D: -
CDR3: CASSFGAAGSHNEQFF
DNA: TGTGCCAGCAGCTTTGGAGCGGCGGGTTCGCACAATGAGCAGTTCTTC

V: TRBV28
size: few
J: TRBJ2-1
length: 15
D: TRBD2
CDR3: CASSLDSSGVSRQFF
DNA: TGTGCCAGCAGTTTAGATAGTAGCGGGGTTTCTCGCCAGTTCTTC

V: TRBV29-1
size: many
J: TRBJ1-2
length: 14
D: -
CDR3: CSVEPGDTLYGYTF
DNA: TGCAGCGTTGAACCAGGGGACACCCTATATGGCTACACCTTC

V: TRBV15
size: many
J: TRBJ2-7
length: 17
D: TRBD1
CDR3: CATSRDRLQGEIYEQYF
DNA: TGTGCCACCAGCAGAGATCGACTACAGGGGGAGATCTACGAGCAGTACTTC

V: TRBV7-2
size: many
J: TRBJ2-3
length: 15
D: TRBD1
CDR3: CASSLGQGAIDTQYF
DNA: TGTGCCAGCAGCTTAGGACAGGGGGCAATAGATACGCAGTATTTT

V: TRBV4-1
size: -
J: TRBJ2-7
length: 15
D: TRBD1
CDR3: CASSQDKPGGSEQYF
DNA: TGCGCCAGCAGCCAAGATAAACCAGGGGGAAGTGAGCAGTACTTC

V: TRBV28
size: many
J: TRBJ2-7
length: 15
D: TRBD1
CDR3: CASSSLRTGTYEQYF
DNA: TGTGCCAGCAGTTCTCTCAGGACAGGCACCTACGAGCAGTACTTC

V: TRBV29-1
size: few
J: TRBJ1-1
length: 12
D: -
CDR3: CSVRWANTEAFF
DNA: TGCAGCGTTAGGTGGGCGAACACTGAAGCTTTCTTT

V: TRBV6-6
size: many
J: TRBJ2-1
length: 12
D: -
CDR3: CASRAQGNEQFF
DNA: TGTGCCAGCAGAGCACAGGGAAATGAGCAGTTCTTC

V: TRBV7-2
size: many
J: TRBJ2-4
length: 13
D: -
CDR3: CATTEGAKNIQYF
DNA: TGTGCCACTACCGAGGGGGCCAAAAACATTCAGTACTTC

V: TRBV6-2/TRBV6-3
size: -
J: TRBJ1-5
length: 14
D: TRBD1
CDR3: CASKNRGSNQPQHF
DNA: TGTGCCAGCAAAAACAGGGGTTCCAATCAGCCCCAGCATTTT

V: TRBV20-1
size: many
J: TRBJ2-3
length: 12
D: -
CDR3: CSAYQRPDTQYF
DNA: TGCAGTGCTTACCAGAGGCCAGATACGCAGTATTTT

V: TRBV7-2
size: many
J: TRBJ1-2
length: 15
D: TRBD1
CDR3: CASSFVTGTGYGYTF
DNA: TGTGCCAGCAGCTTTGTGACAGGGACGGGTTATGGCTACACCTTC

V: TRBV20-1
size: -
J: TRBJ2-5
length: 14
D: -
CDR3: CSASSRTTDETQYF
DNA: TGCAGTGCTAGTTCTAGGACTACCGACGAGACCCAGTACTTC

V: TRBV20-1
size: -
J: TRBJ1-2
length: 14
D: -
CDR3: CSARVPGSNYGYTF
DNA: TGCAGTGCTAGAGTTCCCGGTTCGAACTATGGCTACACCTTC

V: TRBV7-2
size: many
J: TRBJ2-6
length: 15
D: TRBD2
CDR3: CASTRWGGGANVLTF
DNA: TGTGCCAGCACCCGATGGGGGGGAGGGGCCAACGTCCTGACTTTC

V: TRBV9
size: many
J: TRBJ2-7
length: 13
D: TRBD1
CDR3: CASSPGDRYEQYF
DNA: TGTGCCAGCAGCCCAGGGGACAGATACGAGCAGTACTTC

V: TRBV7-2
size: few
J: TRBJ2-1
length: 16
D: TRBD2
CDR3: CASSLDNPAGSHEQFF
DNA: TGTGCCAGCAGCTTAGATAATCCAGCGGGAAGCCATGAGCAGTTCTTC

V: TRBV15
size: -
J: TRBJ1-5
length: 15
D: TRBD1
CDR3: CATSRGTGLDQPQHF
DNA: TGTGCCACCAGCAGAGGGACAGGGTTGGATCAGCCCCAGCATTTT

V: TRBV20-1
size: -
J: TRBJ1-1
length: 14
D: -
CDR3: CSAFPDRQNTEAFF
DNA: TGCAGTGCTTTCCCCGACAGACAGAACACTGAAGCTTTCTTT

V: TRBV24-1
size: many
J: TRBJ2-5
length: 15
D: TRBD1
CDR3: CATSDLEQGRETQYF
DNA: TGTGCCACCAGTGATTTGGAACAGGGGCGAGAGACCCAGTACTTC

V: TRBV5-6
size: many
J: TRBJ2-3
length: 15
D: -
CDR3: CASSFGGGSSDTQYF
DNA: TGTGCCAGCAGCTTCGGAGGGGGTTCGTCAGATACGCAGTATTTT

V: TRBV10-2
size: few
J: TRBJ1-5
length: 15
D: TRBD1
CDR3: CASGPGTGAGQPQHF
DNA: TGCGCCAGCGGCCCCGGGACAGGGGCGGGTCAGCCCCAGCATTTT

V: TRBV11-3
size: -
J: TRBJ2-1
length: 14
D: TRBD2
CDR3: CASSLFGRGVTQFF
DNA: TGTGCCAGCAGTTTATTCGGGCGGGGGGTGACCCAGTTCTTC

V: TRBV29-1
size: -
J: TRBJ1-1
length: 13
D: -
CDR3: CSVVGQPNTEAFF
DNA: TGCAGCGTTGTTGGACAACCGAACACTGAAGCTTTCTTT

V: TRBV29-1
size: -
J: TRBJ2-3
length: 14
D: TRBD2
CDR3: CSVALAGITDTQYF
DNA: TGCAGCGTTGCGCTAGCGGGCATCACAGATACGCAGTATTTT

V: TRBV20-1
size: many
J: TRBJ2-3
length: 13
D: -
CDR3: CSAIPGPLDTQYF
DNA: TGCAGTGCTATCCCGGGTCCCCTCGATACGCAGTATTTT

V: TRBV5-1
size: -
J: TRBJ1-2
length: 14
D: TRBD1
CDR3: CASSVRQGSGGYTF
DNA: TGCGCCAGCAGCGTTCGACAGGGCAGTGGTGGCTACACCTTC

V: TRBV30
size: -
J: TRBJ1-1
length: 10
D: -
CDR3: CAGVRLEAFF
DNA: TGTGCCGGGGTCCGCCTTGAAGCTTTCTTT

V: TRBV6-2/TRBV6-3
size: -
J: TRBJ2-5
length: 13
D: -
CDR3: CASKLQSQETQYF
DNA: TGTGCCAGCAAGCTACAGTCCCAAGAGACCCAGTACTTC

V: TRBV5-1
size: -
J: TRBJ2-7
length: 16
D: TRBD1
CDR3: CASSLAGPQGAGEQYF
DNA: TGCGCCAGCAGCTTAGCTGGGCCCCAGGGGGCCGGCGAGCAGTACTTC

V: TRBV7-2
size: few
J: TRBJ2-2
length: 15
D: TRBD2
CDR3: CASSSAGGVTGELFF
DNA: TGTGCCAGCAGCTCAGCGGGGGGTGTCACCGGGGAGCTGTTTTTT

V: TRBV9
size: many
J: TRBJ1-1
length: 14
D: -
CDR3: CASSVVPGNTEAFF
DNA: TGTGCCAGCAGCGTAGTTCCGGGGAACACTGAAGCTTTCTTT